The 31 T cell receptor beta chains given below trace back to one sample, sequenced in a study of blood T cell repertoires in COVID-19. Sequenced by immunoSEQ multiplex PCR; TCRdb stores in-frame clones only, minus some. This sample has 250,000 to 300,000 clones; approximately 88% occur once, and the top ten carry about a tenth. Sequenced sample: peripheral blood. These receptors all come from a woman in her 70s with COVID-19, enrolled during active disease.

The gene calls are TRBV9 and TRBJ2-2; 10 bases are shared with TRBD2. Germline V gene sequence: CDR1 SGDLS, CDR2 YYNGEE. This CDR3 contains 14 residues. Trimming removed 6 bases from V and 6 bases from J; junction bases left unmatched: 5. Written as DNA, the CDR3 is TGTGCCAGCAACCTAGCGGGAGTTCCCGGGGAGCTGTTTTTT. It encodes CASNLAGVPGELFF.

This clone was counted only a few times. V gene TRBV6-2 or TRBV6-3 combines with J gene TRBJ2-2, with 10 positions matching TRBD2. Per the germline V gene, CDR1 is MNHEY and CDR2 is SVGEGT. The CDR3 has 16 amino acids. V shed 4 bases, J shed 0 bases, and the junction held 2 bases outside the gene matches. The CDR3 is CASSWTSGPNTGELFF. DNA of the CDR3: TGTGCCAGCAGTTGGACTAGCGGCCCGAACACCGGGGAGCTGTTTTTT.

The V call is TRBV5-1, the J call TRBJ1-1; 7 bases are a match to TRBD1. J lost 1 base, V lost 5 bases, and 5 bases had no gene match. The CDR3 sequence is 14 residues long. The germline V gene encodes CDR1 SGHRS and CDR2 YFSETQ. The CDR3 loop is CASRKGTENTEAFF. In DNA form, the CDR3 reads TGCGCCAGCAGAAAAGGGACAGAGAACACTGAAGCTTTCTTT.

This sequence joins TRBV18 and TRBJ1-5; D is perhaps TRBD1 (5 bases). This CDR3 spans 19 amino acids. Germline V gene data show CDR1 as KGHSH and CDR2 as LQKENI. Trimming shortened V by 3 bases and J by 0 bases, and 21 bases separated the two germline ends. This CDR3 reads CASSPRPSLGGNSNQPQHF. CDR3 sequence (DNA): TGTGCCAGCTCACCTCGGCCTTCTCTGGGGGGGAATAGCAATCAGCCCCAGCATTTT.

The genes are TRBV30 and TRBJ2-7; no definite D call. This CDR3 spans 14 amino acids. CDR1 and CDR2 (germline): GTSNPN, SVGIG (reference sequence). This chain's CDR3 is CALKPRGPSYEQYF. The CDR3 nucleotides are TGTGCGCTTAAACCCCGAGGTCCCTCCTACGAGCAGTACTTC.

This chain uses TRBV4-1 with TRBJ1-5, with D uncertain. Germline loops: CDR1 MGHRA, CDR2 YSYEKL. Trimming took 3 bases from V and 6 from J, leaving 9 bases between them. The CDR3 is made up of 13 amino acids. CDR3 protein: CASSQTKAQPQHF. The DNA for the CDR3 is TGCGCCAGCAGCCAGACTAAGGCTCAGCCCCAGCATTTT.

This clone was observed a handful of times. The chain couples TRBV29-1 to TRBJ2-2; TRBD2 is a possible D gene (6 bases). The V end lost 6 bases, the J end lost 5 bases, and 13 bases lay between the germline ends. Germline CDR1 is SQVTM and CDR2 is ANQGSEA. This CDR3 contains 13 residues. The CDR3 loop is CSVRSRETGELFF. As DNA, the CDR3 is TGCAGCGTCCGAAGTCGGGAGACCGGGGAGCTGTTTTTT.

This chain links TRBV5-1 with TRBJ2-1; TRBD2 aligns across 8 bases. There are 16 residues in the CDR3. The V gene's germline CDR1 is SGHRS and CDR2 YFSETQ. V shed 0 bases, J shed 0 bases, and the junction held 2 bases outside the gene matches. This CDR3 reads CASSLAGTSSYNEQFF. CDR3 DNA: TGCGCCAGCAGCTTGGCCGGGACTAGCTCCTACAATGAGCAGTTCTTC.

The CDR3 spells CASSPRGWFSYEQYF. CDR3 nucleotides: TGTGCCAGCAGTCCCCGGGGGTGGTTCTCCTACGAGCAGTACTTC. V is TRBV27 and J is TRBJ2-7; a possible D gene is TRBD2 (6 bases). V lost 5 bases and J 0 bases, leaving 14 bases between the germline ends. CDR1 is MNHEY and CDR2 is SMNVEV in the germline V gene (reference sequence). The CDR3 consists of 15 residues.

J is TRBJ1-5 and V is TRBV6-5; 10 nucleotides match TRBD1. V gave up 2 bases and J gave up 5 bases; unmatched junction bases: 6. This CDR3 is built from 16 residues. The germline CDR1 and CDR2 sequences are MNHEY and SVGAGI. The DNA for the CDR3 is TGTGCCAGCAGTTACCTCGGGACAGGGGCTGATCAGCCCCAGCATTTT. It translates to CASSYLGTGADQPQHF.

The chain joins TRBV29-1 to TRBJ1-2; a weak D match, TRBD1 (6 bases). Looked up from germline, CDR1 is SQVTM and CDR2 is ANQGSEA. CDR3 length: 13 amino acids. The ends were cut back, 3 bases at V and 8 bases at J, with 16 bases in the middle. CDR3 in DNA: TGCAGCGTTGATGCGGGGGGCGTTCCGGGCTACACCTTC. This encodes CSVDAGGVPGYTF. The full variable domain, its missing parts supplied by reference TRBV29-1 and TRBJ1-2, is SAVISQKPSRDICQRGTSLTIQCQVDSQVTMMFWYRQQPGQSLTLIATANQGSEATYESGFVIDKFPISRPNLTFSTLTVSNMSPEDSSIYLCSVDAGGVPGYTFGSGTRLTVV.

V gene TRBV7-8 combines with J gene TRBJ2-7; maybe TRBD1 (6 bases). V was trimmed by 2 bases and J by 3 bases, leaving 14 bases between them. The length of the CDR3 is 15 residues. CDR1 and CDR2 (germline): SGHVS, FQNEAQ. CDR3 sequence: CASSLPAGQSYEQYF. Here the CDR3 DNA reads TGTGCCAGCAGCTTACCTGCAGGACAGAGCTACGAGCAGTACTTC.

The V call is TRBV30, the J call TRBJ2-5, with 8 nucleotides matching TRBD1. Germline CDR1 reads GTSNPN; CDR2 reads SVGIG (reference sequence). The CDR3 consists of 12 residues. J gave up 6 bases and V 1 base, and 1 base lay outside the gene matches. The CDR3 DNA sequence: TGTGCCTGGAGTGGGACAGGGAAGACCCAGTACTTC. Protein: CAWSGTGKTQYF.

The chain has TRBV7-3 and TRBJ1-3; 7 bases match TRBD1. Unmatched junction bases numbered 6, after V lost 5 bases and J lost 2 bases. Germline-derived CDR1 and CDR2 are SGHTA and FQGTGA. The CDR3 has 15 residues. The CDR3: CASSENRGAGNTIYF. CDR3 DNA sequence: TGTGCCAGCAGCGAAAACAGGGGTGCTGGAAACACCATATATTTT. The full variable domain, with the rest looked up from reference TRBV7-3 and TRBJ1-3, is GAGVSQTPSNKVTEKGKYVELRCDPISGHTALYWYRQSLGQGPEFLIYFQGTGAADDSGLPNDRFFAVRPEGSVSTLKIQRTERGDSAVYLCASSENRGAGNTIYFGEGSWLTVV.

This clone was counted a single time. The chain couples TRBV5-1 to TRBJ1-1; D gene ambiguous. Germline CDR1 and CDR2: SGHRS and YFSETQ. Trimming removed 1 base from V and 3 bases from J, with 10 bases in between. The CDR3 is made up of 14 amino acids. The CDR3 loop is CASSLMVRDTEAFF. The CDR3 DNA is TGCGCCAGCAGCTTGATGGTTCGGGACACTGAAGCTTTCTTT.

The chain combines TRBV30 with TRBJ1-2; D may be TRBD1 (5 bases). Trimming cost V 5 bases and J 7 bases, with 20 bases left between them. Looked up from germline, CDR1 is GTSNPN and CDR2 is SVGIG (reference sequence). CDR3 size: 14 residues. DNA for the CDR3: TGTGCCTGGGGCCAGTCACAGGAGGGTAGTGGCTACACCTTC. Amino acids: CAWGQSQEGSGYTF.

This sequence joins TRBV6-6 and TRBJ1-1; D is possibly TRBD1 (6 bases). Trimming shortened V by 5 bases and J by 4 bases, and 14 bases separated the two germline ends. This CDR3 comprises 14 residues. The germline CDR1 and CDR2 sequences are MNHNY and SVGAGI (reference sequence). CDR3 region: CASSHRDLGTEAFF. The CDR3 bases are TGTGCCAGCAGTCACAGGGATTTAGGCACTGAAGCTTTCTTT.

The chain recombines TRBV12-5 with TRBJ1-5, with 7 bases that match TRBD1. V was clipped by 4 bases and J by 2 bases; unmatched bases: 8. The CDR3 consists of 16 residues. Germline CDR1 is LGHNT and CDR2 is FRNRAP. CDR3 in DNA: TGTGCTAGTGGTTCCTCGACAGGGTTAGGCAATCAGCCCCAGCATTTT. It codes for CASGSSTGLGNQPQHF.

The chain uses TRBV28 and TRBJ2-5, with TRBD2 matching over 9 bases. V trimming: 10 bases; J trimming: 2 bases; junction bases outside the gene matches: 5. CDR3 length equals 13 residues. Germline lookup yields CDR1 MDHEN and CDR2 SYDVKM. The CDR3 protein is CATGTSQQETQYF. DNA for the CDR3: TGTGCCACCGGGACTAGCCAACAAGAGACCCAGTACTTC.

The chain has TRBV28 and TRBJ2-3; D call uncertain. CDR3 length: 16 residues. V was trimmed by 6 bases and J by 0 bases, leaving 16 bases between them. CDR1 and CDR2 from the germline V gene are MDHEN and SYDVKM. The DNA of the CDR3 is TGTGCCAGCAGCCCCCCTAACGCTCTAAGCACAGATACGCAGTATTTT. This gives the protein CASSPPNALSTDTQYF.

This clone has a single count. The chain links TRBV5-1 to TRBJ1-2; D call uncertain. Germline V lookup: CDR1 SGHRS, CDR2 YFSETQ. The CDR3 is made up of 12 amino acids. The ends were cut back, 0 bases at V and 5 bases at J, with 5 bases in the middle. The DNA for the CDR3 is TGCGCCAGCAGCTTGGGGCCTTATGGCTACACCTTC. Translation gives CASSLGPYGYTF. The full variable domain, completed using reference TRBV5-1 and TRBJ1-2, is KAGVTQTPRYLIKTRGQQVTLSCSPISGHRSVSWYQQTPGQGLQFLFEYFSETQRNKGNFPGRFSGRQFSNSRSEMNVSTLELGDSALYLCASSLGPYGYTFGSGTRLTVV.

The rearrangement links TRBV5-1 to TRBJ1-1; a possible D gene is TRBD1 (5 bases). Per germline, CDR1 SGHRS and CDR2 YFSETQ. V dropped 3 bases and J dropped 4 bases, with 10 bases sitting between them. The CDR3 runs 13 residues. CDR3 DNA: TGCGCCAGCAGCTCCCAGGGCGGCACTGAAGCTTTCTTT. The encoded protein is CASSSQGGTEAFF.

The chain combines TRBV27 with TRBJ2-3; 10 nucleotides line up with TRBD1. V lost 2 bases, J lost 3 bases, and 8 bases stayed unmatched. Germline CDR1 and CDR2: MNHEY and SMNVEV (reference sequence). The CDR3 sequence is 17 residues long. CDR3 protein: CASSLLGTGAITDTQYF. CDR3 coding DNA: TGTGCCAGCAGTTTACTGGGGACAGGGGCTATTACAGATACGCAGTATTTT.

The chain joins TRBV7-3 to TRBJ1-1, with D uncertain. CDR1 is SGHTA, CDR2 FQGTGA, per germline. V shed 5 bases and J shed 1 base, with 8 bases lying between them. This CDR3 has 13 amino acids. DNA of the CDR3: TGTGCCAGCAGCCTAGAGGCGAACACTGAAGCTTTCTTT. Translated: CASSLEANTEAFF.

The chain uses TRBV28 and TRBJ1-3; TRBD1 aligns across 7 bases. There are 17 residues in the CDR3. CDR1 is MDHEN, CDR2 SYDVKM, per germline. The ends lost 5 bases at V and 0 bases at J; junction bases unmatched: 10. The CDR3 here is CASSPGTALFSGNTIYF. The CDR3 region has the DNA TGTGCCAGCAGTCCGGGGACAGCTCTCTTCTCTGGAAACACCATATATTTT.

The chain has TRBV9 and TRBJ2-2, with a weak D call TRBD1 (6 bases). Trimming left V 1 base short and J 7 bases short, with 11 bases between. The CDR3 covers 14 residues. The germline V gene has CDR1 SGDLS and CDR2 YYNGEE. Here the CDR3 DNA reads TGTGCCAGCAGCGTACAGGGGTTCGGCGGGGAGCTGTTTTTT. It specifies CASSVQGFGGELFF. The full variable domain, rest sourced from reference TRBV9 and TRBJ2-2, is DSGVTQTPKHLITATGQRVTLRCSPRSGDLSVYWYQQSLDQGLQFLIQYYNGEERAKGNILERFSAQQFPDLHSELNLSSLELGDSALYFCASSVQGFGGELFFGEGSRLTVL.

This clone was observed once. The chain has TRBV6-6 and TRBJ1-2; D is possibly TRBD1 (6 bases). CDR3 length: 16 amino acids. Germline values: CDR1 MNHNY, CDR2 SVGAGI (reference sequence). V was clipped by 7 bases and J by 1 base, with 19 bases between them. Here the CDR3 DNA reads TGTGCCAGCATTTTAACCCCGGACAGAAATAACTATGGCTACACCTTC. This gives the protein CASILTPDRNNYGYTF.

The chain links TRBV28 to TRBJ2-7; unclear D gene. The CDR3 contains 13 residues. V was trimmed by 2 bases and J by 6 bases, leaving 11 bases between them. The germline V gene has CDR1 MDHEN and CDR2 SYDVKM. Here the CDR3 DNA reads TGTGCCAGCAGTTTAGTTTGGCATGTCGAGCAGTACTTC. It codes for CASSLVWHVEQYF.

The chain employs TRBV11-2 and TRBJ1-2; a possible D gene is TRBD1 (5 bases). Trimming removed 8 bases from V and 3 bases from J, with 16 bases in between. CDR1 SGHAT and CDR2 FQNNGV come from the germline V gene. This CDR3 contains 14 residues. CDR3 loop: CASQPGGGDYGYTF. CDR3 nucleotides: TGTGCCAGCCAACCGGGGGGAGGGGACTATGGCTACACCTTC.

CDR3 region: CASSLWTSGNTDTQYF. The CDR3 nucleotides read TGTGCCAGCAGCCTCTGGACTAGCGGAAACACAGATACGCAGTATTTT. The chain combines TRBV5-4 with TRBJ2-3; 10 nucleotides align to TRBD2. J lost 2 bases, V lost 4 bases, and 7 bases had no gene match. This CDR3 contains 16 residues. Germline CDR1 reads SGHNT; CDR2 reads YYREEE (reference sequence).

This sequence joins TRBV5-4 and TRBJ2-1; the match to TRBD2 covers 8 bases. CDR3 length equals 15 residues. Germline V CDR1 and CDR2: SGHNT, YYREEE (reference sequence). V lost 3 bases to trimming and J lost 4 bases; unmatched junction nucleotides: 6. CDR3 sequence (DNA): TGTGCCAGCAGCTCGACTAGCGCCACTTACAATGAGCAGTTCTTC. Protein product: CASSSTSATYNEQFF. The whole variable domain, filled in from reference TRBV5-4 and TRBJ2-1, reads ETGVTQSPTHLIKTRGQQVTLRCSSQSGHNTVSWYQQALGQGPQFIFQYYREEENGRGNFPPRFSGLQFPNYSSELNVNALELDDSALYLCASSSTSATYNEQFFGPGTRLTVL.